A single sample is the source of the 10 T cell receptor beta chains below, sequenced in a study of vaccination and CD4 T cells after COVID-19. Regarding treatment: roughly 10-day PBMC culture with coronavirus spike peptide pools or control peptides (ViraFEST assay). Cultured CD4+ T cells had their DNA profiled by the Oncomine TCR Beta short-read assay. TCRdb reprocessed the PCR reads with MiXCR, giving one entry per CDR3 protein. The table records 15,000 to 20,000 distinct CDR3 sequences, around two fifths of them present only once. The antigens of these receptors remain unknown. The sample comprised CD4+ T cells from blood, cultured in vitro. These receptors all come from a human donor who had recovered from COVID-19.

This clonotype was counted a few times. For the CDR3, the DNA is TGTGCCAGCAGTTATCTGGGGGGCAGCCGCTCTGGAAACACCATATATTTT. This translates into CASSYLGGSRSGNTIYF. The genes are TRBV6-5 and TRBJ1-3, with D perhaps matching TRBD1 (6 bases). CDR1 and CDR2 from the germline V gene are MNHEY and SVGAGI. V was shortened by 3 bases and J by 0 bases, with 15 bases between the two germline ends. CDR3 length: 17 residues.

The V call is TRBV6-1, the J call TRBJ1-1; D perhaps matches TRBD1 (6 bases). V lost 5 bases and J lost 5, with 12 bases in between. CDR1 and CDR2 from the germline V gene are MNHNS and SASEGT. The CDR3 is made up of 13 amino acids. CDR3 amino acids: CASSQGMGTEAFF. CDR3 DNA sequence: TGTGCCAGCAGTCAGGGGATGGGTACTGAAGCTTTCTTT.

This clonotype was seen a handful of times. The chain combines TRBV21-1 with TRBJ2-2; TRBD1 is taken as the D call from the table, unchecked against the DNA. TRBV21-1 is a known pseudogene. This CDR3 contains 17 residues. CDR3 sequence reads: CASSIGGPLLQIGELFF. As DNA, the CDR3 is TGTGCCAGCAGCATTGGGGGGCCGCTCCTGCAAATCGGGGAGCTGTTTTTT.

The CDR3 DNA follows: TGTGCCAGCAGTTTAAACATTCAGTACTTC. It yields the protein CASSLNIQYF. The rearrangement uses TRBV6-5 and TRBJ2-4; D remains ambiguous. The germline V gene has CDR1 MNHEY and CDR2 SVGAGI. V lost 4 bases, J lost 6 bases, and 1 base lay in between. The CDR3 totals 10 residues.

V usage is TRBV5-4 and J usage is TRBJ2-7; TRBD1 matches 10 bases. J gave up 6 bases and V 0 bases, and 3 bases lay outside the gene matches. CDR1 is SGHNT, CDR2 YYREEE, per germline (reference sequence). The CDR3 extends over 14 amino acids. The DNA of the CDR3 is TGTGCCAGCAGCTTGGAGGGACAGGGGCGCGAGCAGTACTTC. Protein product: CASSLEGQGREQYF.

This chain joins TRBV19 and TRBJ1-1, with 9 positions matching TRBD1. V was pared by 8 bases and J by 1 base, with 2 bases of the junction left unmatched. The germline V gene has CDR1 LNHDA and CDR2 SQIVND (reference sequence). CDR3 length equals 13 residues. This CDR3 reads CASEGQGNTEAFF. Here the CDR3 DNA reads TGTGCCAGTGAGGGACAGGGGAACACTGAAGCTTTCTTT.

J is TRBJ1-5 and V is TRBV20-1, with D perhaps matching TRBD1 (5 bases). Germline V gene lookup returns CDR1 DFQATT and CDR2 SNEGSKA (reference sequence). V gave up 8 bases and J gave up 2 bases, with 19 bases separating them. The CDR3 sequence is 15 residues long. CDR3 DNA sequence: TGCAGTACCACAGGACGAGGGGTCGGCAATCAGCCCCAGCATTTT. This translates into CSTTGRGVGNQPQHF.

Of note for this clonotype: Sequence at one end of the junction differs from germline and may be a read error. The V call is TRBV5-1, the J call TRBJ1-4; D possibly corresponds to TRBD1 (6 bases). Germline CDR1 reads SGHRS; CDR2 reads YFSETQ. The CDR3 is 14 amino acids. The CDR3 here is CASTLGGSSEKLFF. Written as DNA, the CDR3 is TGCGCCAGCACCTTGGGGGGCTCAAGCGAAAAACTGTTTTTT.

This chain links TRBV6-1 with TRBJ2-7; weak D call: TRBD2 (6 bases). V lost 6 bases to trimming and J lost 3 bases, with 18 bases between them. The CDR3 runs to 15 residues. CDR1 and CDR2 from the germline V gene are MNHNS and SASEGT. The CDR3 sequence: CASREGWQGFYEQYF. CDR3 nucleotides: TGTGCCAGCAGGGAGGGGTGGCAGGGTTTCTACGAGCAGTACTTC.

This clonotype was recorded a few times. V and J are TRBV7-9 and TRBJ1-6, with 8 bases aligning to TRBD1. The CDR3 covers 18 residues. Per the germline V gene, CDR1 is SEHNR and CDR2 is FQNEAQ (reference sequence). V was pared by 5 bases and J by 3 bases, with 12 bases of the junction left unmatched. As DNA, the CDR3 is TGTGCCAGCAGCACCGGACAGGGAGGTGGGGGCTATAATTCACCCCTCCACTTT. Protein product: CASSTGQGGGGYNSPLHF.